The present T cell receptor beta chain was sequenced within a study of cytomegalovirus exposure and HLA in healthy donors. Study-level results: There were some public TCRs occurring in many donors, but most TCR sequences were rare. In a later analysis, common viral pathogens appeared linked to several of the most significant clusters. Relative to equally common others, HLA-associated TCR beta chains showed greater clonal expansion in a later analysis.

The PCR ran on 60 Vbeta and 13 Jbeta primers. TCRdb keeps only in-frame clones here, not all; method: immunoSEQ multiplex PCR. The data contain about 81,000 clones, 77% of them singletons. As for this clone: Antigen: not known. As the CDR3 is not closed by the conserved phenylalanine or tryptophan, this likely results from a read error.

The CDR3 has 15 residues. Germline assignment: CDR1 LGHNT and CDR2 FRNRAP. V lost 1 base and J lost 4; bases outside the gene matches: 4. Sequenced sample: PBMCs. This receptor was obtained from a middle-aged man in good health and CMV-seropositive. The chain uses TRBV12-5 and TRBJ2-7; 10 bases align to TRBD2. CDR3 protein: CASGLGLAGVYEQYL. In DNA, the CDR3 is TGTGCTAGTGGTTTGGGGCTAGCGGGAGTGTACGAGCAGTACCTC.